Listed below are T cell receptor beta chains from one sample, sequenced in a study of blood T cells in healthy people across ages. MiXCR, run by TCRdb on the 5' RACE reads, gives a single entry per CDR3 protein. The sample records approximately 1.5 million distinct CDR3 sequences, approximately 43% being singletons. The sample taken for sequencing was blood. These receptor sequences come from a woman aged 18-29 years in good health. The CDR3 runs from the conserved cysteine through the conserved F or W. D genes are given only for firm matches. A row's size may be missing; if present it is once, few, many or a size class.

>-|TRBV12-3/TRBV12-4|14|-|TRBJ1-4
TGTGCCAGCACCCCGCGCAGGGATAATGAAAAACTGTTTTTT
CASTPRRDNEKLFF
>-|TRBV5-1|16|-|TRBJ2-1
TGCGCCAGCAGCTTGGACTGGGGGGCTGGGTACAATGAGCAGTTCTTC
CASSLDWGAGYNEQFF
>-|TRBV14|13|few|TRBJ2-7
TGTGCCAGCAGCCAATACAGGTCCTACGAGCAGTACTTC
CASSQYRSYEQYF
>-|TRBV10-3|16|-|TRBJ1-2
TGTGCCATCAGATTACAGGGCCCGGTTACAGAAGATGGCTACACCTTC
CAIRLQGPVTEDGYTF
>TRBD1|TRBV11-2|15|-|TRBJ2-2
TGTGCCAGCAGCACGGGACAGGGGGTAGCCGGGGAGCTGTTTTTT
CASSTGQGVAGELFF
>-|TRBV12-3/TRBV12-4|15|few|TRBJ1-2
TGTGCCAGCAGTCAGGGGCCCGCTCCGCACTATGGCTACACCTTC
CASSQGPAPHYGYTF
>-|TRBV5-1|13|-|TRBJ2-5
TGCGCCAGCAGCTTTCTGTCGGGGAGTGAGCAGTACTTC
CASSFLSGSEQYF
>TRBD1|TRBV2|22|few|TRBJ1-5
TGTGCCAGCAGTGATTGGCTAGAAGAAGATAATGGGGACAGAAATAGCAATCAGCCCCAGCATTTT
CASSDWLEEDNGDRNSNQPQHF
>-|TRBV11-2|15|-|TRBJ2-1
TGTGCCAGCAGCCGAAACCCAGAGTCCTACAATGAGCAGTTCTTC
CASSRNPESYNEQFF
>-|TRBV13|19|-|TRBJ1-1
TGTGCCAGCAGCCGCACCCGACCAACTGGGGAAGGTTGGGTTACTGAAGCTTTCTTT
CASSRTRPTGEGWVTEAFF
>-|TRBV4-3|13|-|TRBJ2-5
TGCGCCAGCAGCGATAGGAAGGCGGAGACCCAGTACTTC
CASSDRKAETQYF
>TRBD2|TRBV3-1|16|once|TRBJ2-5
TGTGCCAGCAGCCAGAGGACTAGCTGGTACCAAGAGACCCAGTACTTC
CASSQRTSWYQETQYF
>TRBD1|TRBV6-5|16|-|TRBJ2-7
TGTGCCAGCAGTTACTCGATGGGACAGCGCTCCTACGAGCAGTACTTC
CASSYSMGQRSYEQYF
>TRBD1|TRBV6-5|15|few|TRBJ2-5
TGTGCCAGCAGTTACTTCGGGACAGGCTACAATGAGCAGTACTTC
CASSYFGTGYNEQYF
>TRBD2|TRBV5-5|15|few|TRBJ2-1
TGTGCCAGCAGCTTGGTATGGGAGGGCCGCAATGAGCAGTTCTTC
CASSLVWEGRNEQFF
>TRBD2|TRBV9|16|many|TRBJ2-1
TGTGCCAGCAGCGTAGATTTAGCGGGACTCTACAATGAGCAGTTCTTC
CASSVDLAGLYNEQFF
>-|TRBV24-1|17|-|TRBJ2-3
TGTGCCACCAGTGATAAGGGTTATGGGACTTCCCCAGATACGCAGTATTTT
CATSDKGYGTSPDTQYF
>-|TRBV4-1|13|few|TRBJ1-5
TGCGCCAGCAGCCAAGAGCGGGAGAGGACCCAGCATTTT
CASSQERERTQHF
>-|TRBV7-9|17|-|TRBJ1-5
TGTGCCAGCAGCTCTGAAGGGCACGCCGGGGGCAATCAGCCCCAGCATTTT
CASSSEGHAGGNQPQHF
>TRBD1|TRBV20-1|13|-|TRBJ2-1
TGCAGTGTACGACAGGGAACCTACAATGAGCAGTTCTTC
CSVRQGTYNEQFF
>-|TRBV30|13|-|TRBJ2-7
TGTGCCTGGAGGGCAGGGACTCAGCACGAGCAGTACTTC
CAWRAGTQHEQYF
>-|TRBV7-9|13|-|TRBJ1-2
TGTGCCAGCAGCCCTTTCGGGGACTATGGCTACACCTTC
CASSPFGDYGYTF
>-|TRBV6-2/TRBV6-3|14|-|TRBJ1-2
TGTGCCAGCAGTGACAGAGATTCGGGCTATGGCTACACCTTC
CASSDRDSGYGYTF
>-|TRBV7-9|14|-|TRBJ2-5
TGTGCCAGCAGCTCCAGCCTCGATGCGGAGACCCAGTACTTC
CASSSSLDAETQYF
>-|TRBV25-1|14|many|TRBJ2-3
TGTGCCAGCAGTAACGTCCAGGGCCCAGATACGCAGTATTTT
CASSNVQGPDTQYF
>-|TRBV12-3/TRBV12-4|13|-|TRBJ1-2
TGTGCCAGCAGTTTGGGCCCCGGGGCGCGCTACACCTTC
CASSLGPGARYTF
>-|TRBV20-1|12|few|TRBJ2-1
TGCAGTGCTAGAGAAATGAAGGATAAGCAGTTCTTC
CSAREMKDKQFF
>-|TRBV25-1|14|many|TRBJ2-5
TGTGCCAGCAGTGGAGGACTACCATCGGGGACCCAGTACTTC
CASSGGLPSGTQYF
>TRBD1|TRBV4-1|14|few|TRBJ1-1
TGCGCCAGCAAAAGGGACAGGGGGAGATCTGAAGCTTTCTTT
CASKRDRGRSEAFF
>TRBD1|TRBV29-1|14|-|TRBJ2-1
TGCAGCGTAATGGGACAGGGGGCCTGGAATGAGCAGTTCTTC
CSVMGQGAWNEQFF
>-|TRBV20-1|12|-|TRBJ1-1
TGCAGTGCTAGCTGGATGAACACTGAAGCTTTCTTT
CSASWMNTEAFF
>-|TRBV4-3|16|-|TRBJ1-3
TGCGCCAGCAGCCAAGATGGGGGGGGCTCTGGAAACACCATATATTTT
CASSQDGGGSGNTIYF
>TRBD2|TRBV3-1|16|-|TRBJ2-3
TGTGCCAGCAGCCACGTTAGCGGGTCTAGCACAGATACGCAGTATTTT
CASSHVSGSSTDTQYF
>-|TRBV20-1|15|few|TRBJ2-3
TGCAGTGCTCCCAGGAGGGGGAGCGGCACAGATACGCAGTATTTT
CSAPRRGSGTDTQYF
>TRBD1|TRBV2|14|-|TRBJ1-1
TGTGCCAGCAGTGGGGAGGGGGCGATCACTGAAGCTTTCTTT
CASSGEGAITEAFF
>-|TRBV6-5|15|-|TRBJ2-2
TGTGCCAGCAGGAGAGACAGGTCGAACACCGGGGAGCTGTTTTTT
CASRRDRSNTGELFF
>TRBD2|TRBV9|15|few|TRBJ2-7
TGTGCCAGCAGCTTCGGGACTAGCGGGATCTACGAGCAGTACTTC
CASSFGTSGIYEQYF